Shown below are 21 T cell receptor beta chains from a single sample sequenced in a study of metastatic and nonmetastatic thyroid tumors. Every patient was untreated before thyroid surgery. TCRdb re-analyzed the PCR reads using MiXCR. Counted here are roughly 12,000 clones, around 40% occurring once; the ten biggest clones make up approximately 15%. The sample comprised tumor tissue. These receptors all stem from a female donor with papillary thyroid cancer or a benign thyroid nodule (not recorded which). Some clones in this sample may be carry-over from other donors' samples.

The sample holds a few counts of this clone. This chain connects TRBV19 to TRBJ1-4; possible D gene TRBD1, 5 bases. This CDR3 has 14 amino acids. Per germline, CDR1 LNHDA and CDR2 SQIVND (reference sequence). V lost 3 bases, J lost 8 bases, and 13 bases lay in between. The CDR3 reads CASSIAGKPEKLFF. As DNA, the CDR3 is TGTGCCAGTAGTATCGCAGGGAAACCGGAAAAACTGTTTTTT.

This chain uses TRBV12-3 or TRBV12-4 with TRBJ1-3; D is uncertain. The CDR3 is made up of 13 amino acids. Trimming cost V 1 base and J 3 bases, with 4 bases left between them. The CDR3 here is CASSLVVGNTIYF. CDR3 nucleotides: TGTGCCAGCAGTTTAGTAGTTGGAAACACCATATATTTT.

For this clone: The junction departs from germline at one end; a sequencing error may be responsible. The genes are TRBV6-1 and TRBJ1-1; no definite D call. This CDR3 region has 15 residues. CDR1 is MNHNS, CDR2 SASEGT, per germline. The CDR3 spells CASRPLELLNTEASF. The CDR3 coding sequence is TGTGCCAGCAGACCACTGGAGCTGTTGAACACTGAAGCTTCCTTT.

This clone was counted a few times. The chain has TRBV12-3 or TRBV12-4 and TRBJ2-7, with 11 nucleotides matching TRBD1. V gave up 0 bases and J gave up 5 bases; unmatched junction bases: 3. The CDR3 is made up of 15 amino acids. CDR3 loop: CASSLAGTGGNEQYF. The CDR3 nucleotides are TGTGCCAGCAGTTTAGCCGGGACAGGGGGAAACGAGCAGTACTTC.

This chain connects TRBV6-1 to TRBJ1-1; D is ambiguous. Per the germline V gene, CDR1 is MNHNS and CDR2 is SASEGT. Trimming stripped 7 bases from V and 1 base from J, with 13 bases between. The CDR3 has 14 residues. In DNA form, the CDR3 reads TGTGCCAGCAAGGACGGCAGACCGAACACTGAAGCTTTCTTT. This codes for CASKDGRPNTEAFF.

Points on this clone: A much bigger clone sits one base away, suggesting this may be a read error. V usage is TRBV3-1 and J usage is TRBJ2-1; the D is unclear. CDR3 size: 14 residues. V was clipped by 3 bases and J by 1 base, with 7 bases between them. The germline gives CDR1 LGHDT, CDR2 YNNKEL (reference sequence). The CDR3 here is CASSHDPSYNEQFF. CDR3 sequence (DNA): TGTGCCAGCAGCCATGACCCATCCTACAATGAGCAGTTCTTC.

The rearrangement links TRBV6-1 to TRBJ2-1; D might be TRBD1 (6 bases). The V end lost 2 bases, the J end lost 4 bases, and 15 bases lay between the germline ends. Germline CDR1 and CDR2: MNHNS and SASEGT. The CDR3 has 16 residues. Written as DNA, the CDR3 is TGTGCCAGCAGTGAATCTAGATTAGGGGGATACAATGAGCAGTTCTTC. Amino acids: CASSESRLGGYNEQFF.

The rearrangement links TRBV6-2 or TRBV6-3 to TRBJ1-2; no clear D. The CDR3 totals 11 residues. Trimming left V 5 bases short and J 7 bases short, with 8 bases between. Per germline, CDR1 MNHEY and CDR2 SVGEGT. The CDR3 protein is CASSRDLGYTF. CDR3 DNA sequence: TGTGCCAGCAGTAGAGACCTTGGCTACACCTTC.

V is TRBV27 and J is TRBJ1-5, with D uncertain. Germline CDR1 reads MNHEY; CDR2 reads SMNVEV (reference sequence). V was cut by 0 bases and J by 0 bases, with 9 bases left in between. The CDR3 has 16 residues. Written as DNA, the CDR3 is TGTGCCAGCAGTTTATCGGTGGCTTATAGCAATCAGCCCCAGCATTTT. Protein: CASSLSVAYSNQPQHF.

DNA for the CDR3: TGTGCCAGCAGTTCTACCGGGACAGGGCGCACAGATACGCAGTATTTT. Translated, it gives CASSSTGTGRTDTQYF. This chain links TRBV28 with TRBJ2-3, with TRBD1 matching over 9 bases. Looked up from germline, CDR1 is MDHEN and CDR2 is SYDVKM. The CDR3 sequence is 16 residues long. Trimming cost V 4 bases and J 1 base; bases outside gene matches: 6.

J is TRBJ2-1 and V is TRBV10-3, with TRBD2 matching over 10 bases. The V gene end was trimmed by 2 bases and the J gene end by 7 bases; junction bases not matched to a gene: 5. The CDR3 sequence is 15 residues long. Germline CDR1 ENHRY, CDR2 SYGVKD. As DNA, the CDR3 is TGTGCCATCAGTGAGCTAGCGGGAGCGGGAAATGAGCAGTTCTTC. Translating gives CAISELAGAGNEQFF.

The chain is built from TRBV7-3 and TRBJ2-5; D not certain. The germline V gene encodes CDR1 SGHTA and CDR2 FQGTGA. CDR3 size: 13 residues. V lost 5 bases and J lost 5, with 12 bases in between. CDR3 in DNA: TGTGCCAGCAGCCCCGGAGTTCGCGAGACCCAGTACTTC. This codes for CASSPGVRETQYF.

This clone was seen more than once but under ten times. The chain employs TRBV28 and TRBJ2-2, with 8 nucleotides matching TRBD2. Germline assignment: CDR1 MDHEN and CDR2 SYDVKM. V lost 4 bases and J lost 1; bases outside the gene matches: 8. This CDR3 is 17 amino acids long. CDR3 sequence reads: CASSSPSGSVNTGELFF. The CDR3 DNA sequence: TGTGCCAGCAGTTCCCCGAGCGGGAGCGTGAACACCGGGGAGCTGTTTTTT.

The sample holds a few counts of this clone. The chain is built from TRBV19 and TRBJ1-2; D is unresolved. Germline lookup yields CDR1 LNHDA and CDR2 SQIVND (reference sequence). V was trimmed by 8 bases and J by 3 bases, leaving 10 bases between them. The CDR3 sequence is 12 residues long. DNA for the CDR3: TGTGCCAGTGGTACGGTGGACTATGGCTACACCTTC. Amino acid sequence: CASGTVDYGYTF.

The sample holds a few counts of this clone. The V gene is TRBV27, the J gene TRBJ2-2; TRBD1 matches 8 bases. This CDR3 is built from 16 residues. Trimming at V came to 5 bases and at J to 5 bases, leaving 10 bases not matched to a gene. In germline, CDR1 is MNHEY, CDR2 SMNVEV (reference sequence). The CDR3 sequence is CASSPNTGGRTGELFF. The CDR3 nucleotides read TGTGCCAGCAGTCCAAACACAGGGGGTCGTACCGGGGAGCTGTTTTTT.

The chain carries TRBV6-5 and TRBJ1-5; the match to TRBD1 covers 7 bases. Germline-derived CDR1 and CDR2 are MNHEY and SVGAGI. Trimming cost V 0 bases and J 4 bases; bases outside gene matches: 3. The CDR3 consists of 15 residues. The CDR3 sequence: CASSYSGQTNQPQHF. The CDR3 nucleotides are TGTGCCAGCAGTTACTCGGGACAGACTAATCAGCCCCAGCATTTT.

V and J are TRBV18 and TRBJ1-4, with D possibly being TRBD1 (5 bases). Germline CDR1 reads KGHSH; CDR2 reads LQKENI. V gave up 0 bases and J gave up 5 bases, with 10 bases separating them. The CDR3 loop spans 15 amino acids. The CDR3 here is CASSPPARDNEKLFF. In nucleotides, the CDR3 is TGTGCCAGCTCACCACCCGCCAGGGACAATGAAAAACTGTTTTTT.

The rearrangement links TRBV5-5 to TRBJ1-1; maybe TRBD1 (6 bases). The germline V and J ends were trimmed by 0 bases and 7 bases, with 16 bases remaining between them. From germline, CDR1 is SGHKS and CDR2 YYEKEE (reference sequence). There are 15 residues in the CDR3. The CDR3: CASSLEAGARGEAFF. The CDR3 nucleotides read TGTGCCAGCAGCTTGGAGGCGGGGGCGCGGGGTGAAGCTTTCTTT.

This clone rates as large (0.1 to 1%). The V and J genes are TRBV7-9 and TRBJ1-1; 9 bases match TRBD1. The J segment lost 5 bases and the V segment lost 4 bases, leaving 5 bases of the junction unmatched. This CDR3 contains 14 residues. From germline, CDR1 is SEHNR and CDR2 FQNEAQ (reference sequence). The CDR3 DNA sequence: TGTGCCAGCAGCTCCCGGGACAGGGAGACTGAAGCTTTCTTT. Translating it yields CASSSRDRETEAFF.

The chain couples TRBV12-3 or TRBV12-4 to TRBJ2-7; D unclear. Trimming took 3 bases from V and 3 from J, leaving 9 bases between them. The CDR3 covers 13 residues. CDR3 in DNA: TGTGCCAGCAGTTTTGACTTGGGCTACGAGCAGTACTTC. Translating gives CASSFDLGYEQYF.

This clone was seen a few times. V and J are TRBV19 and TRBJ2-1; no definite D call. The germline V gene encodes CDR1 LNHDA and CDR2 SQIVND (reference sequence). This CDR3 region has 12 residues. Trimming cost V 6 bases and J 3 bases, with 6 bases left between them. The CDR3 DNA reads TGTGCCAGTAGAGGCTACTACAATGAGCAGTTCTTC. Translated: CASRGYYNEQFF.